A single sample is the source of the 22 T cell receptor beta chains below, sequenced in a study of cytomegalovirus exposure and HLA in healthy donors. PCR involved 60 Vbeta and 13 Jbeta primers. Assay used: immunoSEQ multiplex PCR; TCRdb lists only in-frame clones, some missing. Among 120,000 or so clones, 60% to 85% were seen once, and the ten largest hold around 3%. Input material: PBMCs. The receptors originated from a woman in her 40s in good health and CMV-seropositive.

This chain connects TRBV5-6 to TRBJ2-7; TRBD2 matches at 10 bases. The germline gives CDR1 SGHDT, CDR2 YYEEEE. The CDR3 consists of 14 residues. V trimming: 7 bases; J trimming: 2 bases; junction bases outside the gene matches: 6. The CDR3 loop reads CASLGLADTYEQYF. CDR3 in DNA: TGTGCCAGCTTAGGACTAGCGGATACCTACGAGCAGTACTTC. Full variable domain (rest looked up from reference TRBV5-6 and TRBJ2-7): DAGVTQSPTHLIKTRGQQVTLRCSPKSGHDTVSWYQQALGQGPQFIFQYYEEEERQRGNFPDRFSGHQFPNYSSELNVNALLLGDSALYLCASLGLADTYEQYFGPGTRLTVT.

The chain employs TRBV12-5 and TRBJ2-1, with TRBD2 matching 11 bases. The CDR3 covers 18 residues. The V segment lost 0 bases and the J segment 9 bases; nucleotides outside the gene matches: 13. The germline CDR1 and CDR2 sequences are LGHNT and FRNRAP. The CDR3 DNA reads TGTGCTAGTGGTTTGGTACAAGACGGGACTAGCGGAGCACTTGAGCAGTTCTTC. This gives the protein CASGLVQDGTSGALEQFF.

The chain joins TRBV19 to TRBJ1-1; 7 nucleotides align to TRBD1. The CDR3 length is 13 residues. Trimming took 4 bases from V and 3 from J; bases not matched to a gene: 2. The germline V gene has CDR1 LNHDA and CDR2 SQIVND (reference sequence). The CDR3 is CASSRQGYTEAFF. In nucleotides, the CDR3 is TGTGCCAGTAGTAGACAGGGCTACACTGAAGCTTTCTTT. Full variable domain (outside the CDR3, taken from reference TRBV19 and TRBJ1-1): DGGITQSPKYLFRKEGQNVTLSCEQNLNHDAMYWYRQDPGQGLRLIYYSQIVNDFQKGDIAEGYSVSREKKESFPLTVTSAQKNPTAFYLCASSRQGYTEAFFGQGTRLTVV.

The J gene is TRBJ2-5, the V gene TRBV18, with TRBD1 matching over 7 bases. Germline V lookup: CDR1 KGHSH, CDR2 LQKENI. The junction had 8 bases not matched to a gene; V was cut back by 5 bases and J by 5 bases. This CDR3 spans 14 amino acids. CDR3 sequence (DNA): TGTGCCAGCTCAGAACAGGGGTTTGGGGAGACCCAGTACTTC. Protein product: CASSEQGFGETQYF. Complete variable domain (other parts from reference TRBV18 and TRBJ2-5): NAGVMQNPRHLVRRRGQEARLRCSPMKGHSHVYWYRQLPEEGLKFMVYLQKENIIDESGMPKERFSAEFPKEGPSILRIQQVVRGDSAAYFCASSEQGFGETQYFGPGTRLLVL.

The chain joins TRBV9 to TRBJ1-5; 7 nucleotides align to TRBD1. This CDR3 is built from 15 residues. J gave up 5 bases and V 4 bases, and 9 bases lay outside the gene matches. The germline CDR1 and CDR2 sequences are SGDLS and YYNGEE. For the CDR3, the DNA is TGTGCCAGCAGCCCCGAGGCAGGGGGATATCAGCCCCAGCATTTT. Its protein product is CASSPEAGGYQPQHF.

The rearrangement links TRBV5-1 to TRBJ2-1, with 8 bases fitting TRBD2. The germline V gene encodes CDR1 SGHRS and CDR2 YFSETQ. This CDR3 comprises 15 residues. Losses at the gene ends were 4 bases for V and 4 bases for J; bases not matched to a gene: 7. The CDR3 sequence: CASSTSGTRYNEQFF. In DNA, the CDR3 is TGCGCCAGCAGCACCTCCGGGACTAGATACAATGAGCAGTTCTTC.

This clone was detected a few times. The rearrangement uses TRBV28 and TRBJ2-1, with 15 bases identical to TRBD2. Per the germline V gene, CDR1 is MDHEN and CDR2 is SYDVKM. This CDR3 is 20 amino acids long. Unmatched junction bases numbered 16, after V lost 4 bases and J lost 6 bases. The CDR3 nucleotides read TGTGCCAGCAGTTCGCCACCTGGGGGACTAGCGGGGGGCCACGGCAATGAGCAGTTCTTC. Translating gives CASSSPPGGLAGGHGNEQFF.

The chain is built from TRBV7-9 and TRBJ2-7, with 7 bases that match TRBD1. Germline lookup yields CDR1 SEHNR and CDR2 FQNEAQ (reference sequence). After removal of 2 bases from V and 5 bases from J, the junction contained 12 bases not matched to a gene. The CDR3 consists of 16 residues. The CDR3 region has the DNA TGTGCCAGCAGCTTAAAAGGGTCGACAGGGTTTGACGAGCAGTACTTC. It is translated as CASSLKGSTGFDEQYF.

The chain employs TRBV5-4 and TRBJ1-5; D is possibly TRBD1 (6 bases). The CDR3 contains 17 residues. V was cut by 0 bases and J by 7 bases, with 20 bases left in between. Germline V gene sequence: CDR1 SGHNT, CDR2 YYREEE (reference sequence). As DNA, the CDR3 is TGTGCCAGCAGCTTGGAGTCCAGGGGCACGGCAATCCAGCCCCAGCATTTT. Protein sequence: CASSLESRGTAIQPQHF.

The genes are TRBV4-2 and TRBJ1-1; tentatively, D is TRBD1 (6 bases). Germline V gene data show CDR1 as LGHNA and CDR2 as YNFKEQ. CDR3 length: 15 residues. The germline V and J ends were trimmed by 4 bases and 5 bases, with 17 bases remaining between them. The CDR3 loop is CASSRGRGAWTEAFF. CDR3 DNA: TGTGCCAGCAGCCGTGGCAGGGGCGCATGGACTGAAGCTTTCTTT.

CDR3: CASSPNPRDTQYF. The CDR3 nucleotides are TGTGCCAGCAGCCCGAACCCGAGAGATACGCAGTATTTT. The rearrangement uses TRBV4-2 and TRBJ2-3; the D is unclear. The germline V gene encodes CDR1 LGHNA and CDR2 YNFKEQ. The CDR3 has 13 amino acids. The V and J ends lost 4 bases and 5 bases respectively, with 10 bases between them.

This clone was found once. The V call is TRBV29-1, the J call TRBJ1-1; 8 nucleotides agree with TRBD1. V lost 6 bases to trimming and J lost 6 bases; unmatched junction nucleotides: 9. CDR1 SQVTM and CDR2 ANQGSEA come from the germline V gene. The CDR3 covers 13 residues. The CDR3 DNA reads TGCAGCGTGGGACGGACAGGGCGGGCTGAAGCTTTCTTT. It translates to CSVGRTGRAEAFF.

This clone was observed a handful of times. The chain is built from TRBV7-9 and TRBJ1-1; D ambiguous. V shed 4 bases and J shed 4 bases, with 10 bases lying between them. The CDR3 sequence is 13 residues long. Germline V gene lookup returns CDR1 SEHNR and CDR2 FQNEAQ (reference sequence). DNA of the CDR3: TGTGCCAGCAGCTCGGGGAGAGGCACTGAAGCTTTCTTT. It is translated as CASSSGRGTEAFF.

The sample holds one count of this clone. The J gene is TRBJ2-1, the V gene TRBV9; a weak D match, TRBD2 (6 bases). The CDR3 has 15 amino acids. The germline V and J ends were trimmed by 0 bases and 6 bases, with 13 bases remaining between them. Germline V gene sequence: CDR1 SGDLS, CDR2 YYNGEE. The CDR3 DNA is TGTGCCAGCAGCGTAGGGAGGGTCGTATCCAATGAGCAGTTCTTC. It is translated as CASSVGRVVSNEQFF.

The V and J genes are TRBV2 and TRBJ2-5, with 7 bases fitting TRBD1. V was pared by 5 bases and J by 2 bases, with 5 bases of the junction left unmatched. Germline V gives CDR1 SNHLY, CDR2 FYNNEI. The CDR3 totals 14 residues. The CDR3 DNA sequence: TGTGCCAGCAGTAAACAGGGGCGGCAAGAGACCCAGTACTTC. Its translation: CASSKQGRQETQYF.

The chain has TRBV5-1 and TRBJ2-5, with 9 bases lining up with TRBD1. This CDR3 region has 15 residues. Unmatched junction bases numbered 5, after V lost 0 bases and J lost 5 bases. Germline V gene lookup returns CDR1 SGHRS and CDR2 YFSETQ. This chain's CDR3 is CASSLEGTGRETQYF. For the CDR3, the DNA is TGCGCCAGCAGCTTGGAAGGGACAGGGAGGGAGACCCAGTACTTC.

This clone came up many times. The chain couples TRBV18 to TRBJ2-1; 8 positions agree with TRBD1. This CDR3 is 19 amino acids long. V was clipped by 6 bases and J by 0 bases; unmatched bases: 16. Germline CDR1 reads KGHSH; CDR2 reads LQKENI. CDR3 amino acids: CASSDRTGKSGSSYNEQFF. As DNA, the CDR3 is TGTGCCAGCTCCGACCGGACAGGGAAATCGGGTAGCTCCTACAATGAGCAGTTCTTC.

This chain links TRBV5-4 with TRBJ2-6; 9 bases map to TRBD1. The CDR3 contains 16 residues. Germline CDR1 SGHNT, CDR2 YYREEE (reference sequence). V lost 5 bases to trimming and J lost 1 base; unmatched junction nucleotides: 4. CDR3 sequence reads: CASSLTGGSGANVLTF. The CDR3 bases are TGTGCCAGCAGTTTGACAGGGGGATCTGGGGCCAACGTCCTGACTTTC.

This clone occurred a few times. This chain joins TRBV29-1 and TRBJ1-2, with D maybe TRBD1 (6 bases). Germline V CDR1 and CDR2: SQVTM, ANQGSEA. The CDR3 has 14 amino acids. V was cut by 0 bases and J by 8 bases, with 16 bases left in between. CDR3 coding DNA: TGCAGCGTTGAAGATGGGGCGGGGGCGGGAGGCTACACCTTC. Translation: CSVEDGAGAGGYTF.

CDR3 residues: CATSRTGLAGGGETQYF. The CDR3 coding sequence is TGTGCCACCAGCAGAACGGGACTAGCGGGAGGGGGGGAGACCCAGTACTTC. V gene TRBV15 combines with J gene TRBJ2-5; TRBD2 matches at 16 bases. The CDR3 totals 17 residues. Trimming cost V 2 bases and J 5 bases; bases outside gene matches: 5. Germline V CDR1 and CDR2: LNHNV, YYDKDF (reference sequence).

This clone occurred a few times. The CDR3 DNA sequence: TGTGCCAGCAGTGAACAGCGGAGTGGATCACCCCTCCACTTT. Amino acid sequence: CASSEQRSGSPLHF. This rearrangement joins TRBV6-1 to TRBJ1-6, with D unclear. V was pared by 2 bases and J by 10 bases, with 12 bases between. The CDR3 has 14 residues. Germline values: CDR1 MNHNS, CDR2 SASEGT.

This clone was seen a few times. The genes are TRBV30 and TRBJ2-7, with 8 positions matching TRBD1. V shed 0 bases and J 6 bases; nucleotides not matched to a gene: 7. This CDR3 is 14 amino acids long. Germline CDR1 GTSNPN, CDR2 SVGIG (reference sequence). CDR3 region: CAWSVGQGASEQYF. In nucleotides, the CDR3 is TGTGCCTGGAGTGTCGGGCAGGGGGCTAGCGAGCAGTACTTC.